Sequencing of this T cell receptor beta chain was carried out in a study of CD8+CD57+ T cells in acquired aplastic anemia. The overall study: DNA per sorted CD4+ or CD8+ sample ranged about 0.2 to 30 ug, averaging approximately 3.3 ug. The study, taken as a whole, reports: Approximately 28 CD8+ CDR3 sequences were shared between patients and controls.

CDR3 length equals 14 residues. The V gene lost 5 bases and the J gene lost 2 bases, with 13 bases spanning the gap. CDR1 and CDR2 from the germline V gene are SNHLY and FYNNEI. Of note for this clonotype: Its cognate antigen is unknown.

Profiles of TCR beta VDJ and CDR3 were generated from a genomic DNA template. MiXCR, applied by TCRdb to the reads, yields one record per CDR3 protein. Among 180,000 or so distinct CDR3 sequences listed, less than 50% were seen once. Sequencing involved patients with CD8+CD57+ cell expansion previously shown by flow cytometry. No therapy had been given to the patients at the time of blood sampling. This chain links TRBV2 with TRBJ2-7; the D is unclear. This clonotype was sampled from a human donor with aplastic anemia. Material: sorted CD4+, CD8+, or CD8+CD57+ T cells (not recorded which) from PBMCs. CDR3 sequence reads: CASSPPPCPYEQYF. The CDR3 nucleotides read TGTGCCAGCAGTCCACCTCCGTGCCCCTACGAGCAGTACTTC.